This T cell receptor (beta chain) was found in a study of cytomegalovirus exposure and HLA in healthy donors (dated by TCRdb to 2015 to 2018). In terms of the full investigation: The 666 repertoires of the first cohort and the 110 or so validation repertoires were produced on the same platform, according to a later analysis. The study aimed to test whether cataloging public T cell receptors could reveal signatures of past pathogen exposure. In addition to the first cohort of approximately 670 subjects, a separate validation cohort of approximately 130 different subjects was used. The study combined high-throughput TCR immunosequencing, statistical association of individual TCRs with disease status, and machine learning to predict cytomegalovirus infection status. What the work shows at the level of the full study, not this receptor alone: Subsequent analysis determined that TCRs grouped into clusters in the first cohort also showed a tendency toward co-occurrence across the approximately 120 validation repertoires, and approximately 94% of cluster scores exceeded 0. The classifier was reported to diagnose cytomegalovirus status with high specificity and sensitivity in both the original cohort and the validation cohort. The authors suggested that the approach could potentially be extended to other disease states and immunological phenotypes. All 120 or so repertoires were used to score co-occurrence in the validation cohort in a later analysis, because that analysis had no HLA typing for the cohort. A total of 150 or so TCR beta chains were listed by the study as associated with cytomegalovirus. A few of the identified cytomegalovirus-associated TCR beta chains were confirmed in vitro to be specific for cytomegalovirus antigens. Most TCR sequences were seen in very few donors, while some public TCRs were found in many individuals.

The donors were included in the validation cohort of 100 to 150 subjects, a group kept apart from the approximately 700-subject first cohort. Regarding this clone: Its antigen remains unidentified. Base qualities are not at hand, and no much larger clone is one base apart.

Sequences SGHRS (CDR1) and YFSETQ (CDR2) are obtained from the germline V gene. Its CDR3 holds 16 amino acids, cysteine through phenylalanine. Only the CDR3 DNA stays, 48 bases, in frame from base 1. Trimming costs V 5 bases and J 0 bases, and their ends lie 15 bases apart. Library generation was performed with the immunoSEQ multiplex PCR assay. On the study's bioinformatics: A statistical classification framework was built to diagnose cytomegalovirus status from the catalog of TCR beta chain sequences. TCRdb retrieved this table from immuneACCESS and kept in-frame rearrangements only. Not all clones are present; in checked studies, unresolved V genes account for under half, and no reason is known for the remainder. V and J calls and clone size are copied from that table; D and trimming were computed from the DNA. The sample table shows 250,000 to 350,000 clones, and 88% are seen once. Of the sample, around 1% is held by the ten largest clones.

Input material: PBMCs. This TCR was sampled from a man aged 25-40 years in good health and CMV-seronegative. The sequence links TRBV5-1 to TRBJ2-1; confidence is insufficient to name the D gene. DNA sequence: TGCGCCAGCAGTCGAACGAAGGAGAGCTCCTACAATGAGCAGTTCTTC. This gives the protein CASSRTKESSYNEQFF.